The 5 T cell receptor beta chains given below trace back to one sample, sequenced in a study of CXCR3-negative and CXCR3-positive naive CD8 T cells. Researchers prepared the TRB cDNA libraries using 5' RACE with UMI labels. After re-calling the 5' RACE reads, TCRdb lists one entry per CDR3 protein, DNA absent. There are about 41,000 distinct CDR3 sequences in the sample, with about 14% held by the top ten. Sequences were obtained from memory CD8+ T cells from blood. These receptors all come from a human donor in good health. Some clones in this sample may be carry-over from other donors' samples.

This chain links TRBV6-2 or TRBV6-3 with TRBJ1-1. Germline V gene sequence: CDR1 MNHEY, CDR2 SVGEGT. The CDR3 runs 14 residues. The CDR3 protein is CASSYDETNTEAFF.

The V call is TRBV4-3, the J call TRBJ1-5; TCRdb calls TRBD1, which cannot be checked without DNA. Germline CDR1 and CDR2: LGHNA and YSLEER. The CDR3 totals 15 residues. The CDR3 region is CASSQSRVGNQPQHF.

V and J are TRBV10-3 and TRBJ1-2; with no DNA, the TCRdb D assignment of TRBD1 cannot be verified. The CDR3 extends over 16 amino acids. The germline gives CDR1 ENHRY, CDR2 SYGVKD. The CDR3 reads CAISESVGGLFYGYTF.

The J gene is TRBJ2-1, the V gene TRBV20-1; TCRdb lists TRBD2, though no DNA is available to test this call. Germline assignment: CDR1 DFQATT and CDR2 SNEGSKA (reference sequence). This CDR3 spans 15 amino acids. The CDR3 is CSPKIGTSGGNEQFF.

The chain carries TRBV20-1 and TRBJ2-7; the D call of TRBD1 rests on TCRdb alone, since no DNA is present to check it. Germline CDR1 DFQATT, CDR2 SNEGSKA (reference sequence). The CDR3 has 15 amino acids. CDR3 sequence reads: CSAIPGQGSRYEQYF.